This T cell receptor (beta chain) stems from a study of PD-1 blockade in classical Hodgkin lymphoma. With regard to this clone: Its specificity is unknown.

Study results and limitations: Healthy donors reportedly exceeded newly diagnosed patients in baseline TCR diversity. CD4+ TCR diversity rose significantly by C4D1, and CD8+ TCR diversity did not.

TCRdb's table, derived via immunoSEQ multiplex PCR, lists solely in-frame clones and lacks some. Of some 39,000 clones in the sample, approximately 78% were seen once. The CDR3 has 19 residues. Germline assignment: CDR1 GTSNPN and CDR2 SVGIG (reference sequence). Trimming cost V 0 bases and J 0 bases; bases outside gene matches: 12. Stated time point: cycle 4 day 1 (C4D1), after six to seven weeks of nivolumab. Every patient had relapsed following autologous stem cell transplantation, and cohorts differed in brentuximab vedotin exposure. The rearrangement uses TRBV30 and TRBJ2-3, with 10 bases that match TRBD2. The source material was peripheral blood mononuclear cells (PBMCs), sampled before the fourth cycle of nivolumab. This clonotype originated in a human donor with classical Hodgkin lymphoma. For the CDR3, the DNA is TGTGCCTGGAGTGTTGTTTGGTCTAGCGGGGGTTATAGCACAGATACGCAGTATTTT. This encodes CAWSVVWSSGGYSTDTQYF.